Each of the 7 T cell receptor beta chains below was sequenced from the same sample in a study of blood T cell repertoires in COVID-19. Sequenced by immunoSEQ multiplex PCR; TCRdb stores in-frame clones only, minus some. The profile shows 180,000 or so clones, roughly 84% of them singletons. Sequencing used PBMCs or T cells enriched from blood (not recorded which). The source is a woman aged 60-75 years who had recovered from COVID-19.

This sequence joins TRBV12-5 and TRBJ2-1, with TRBD1 as a possible D gene (6 bases). CDR1 and CDR2 from the germline V gene are LGHNT and FRNRAP. Trimming cost V 3 bases and J 4 bases, with 10 bases left between them. The CDR3 has 14 residues. CDR3 sequence reads: CASGLRQGYNEQFF. CDR3 bases: TGTGCTAGTGGTTTACGGCAGGGGTACAATGAGCAGTTCTTC.

This rearrangement joins TRBV5-1 to TRBJ1-2, with 7 positions matching TRBD1. CDR3 length equals 14 residues. The J segment lost 4 bases and the V segment lost 0 bases, leaving 3 bases of the junction unmatched. Germline V lookup: CDR1 SGHRS, CDR2 YFSETQ. Here the CDR3 DNA reads TGCGCCAGCAGCTTGGGGCAGGGGGGCTATGGCTACACCTTC. Protein product: CASSLGQGGYGYTF.

The chain has TRBV4-1 and TRBJ1-1, with 7 bases aligning to TRBD1. With V trimmed by 3 bases and J by 0 bases, 4 bases remained unmatched. This CDR3 spans 15 amino acids. The germline gives CDR1 MGHRA, CDR2 YSYEKL. The CDR3 DNA follows: TGCGCCAGCAGCCAGACAGGGACCATGAACACTGAAGCTTTCTTT. Translation gives CASSQTGTMNTEAFF.

This chain links TRBV27 with TRBJ1-2; 8 nucleotides agree with TRBD1. The J segment lost 4 bases and the V segment lost 5 bases, leaving 6 bases of the junction unmatched. Per germline, CDR1 MNHEY and CDR2 SMNVEV (reference sequence). CDR3 length: 14 residues. The CDR3 sequence is CASSPWTGLYGYTF. The CDR3 region has the DNA TGTGCCAGCAGTCCGTGGACAGGGCTCTATGGCTACACCTTC.

The chain is built from TRBV9 and TRBJ2-5, with D perhaps TRBD2 (6 bases). Germline V CDR1 and CDR2: SGDLS, YYNGEE. This CDR3 is 16 amino acids long. V was shortened by 0 bases and J by 5 bases, with 17 bases between the two germline ends. The CDR3 DNA reads TGTGCCAGCAGCGTAGAGGGCGGGAATGTGAGGGAGACCCAGTACTTC. Encoded protein: CASSVEGGNVRETQYF. The full variable domain, in which reference TRBV9 and TRBJ2-5 provide the parts outside the CDR3, is DSGVTQTPKHLITATGQRVTLRCSPRSGDLSVYWYQQSLDQGLQFLIQYYNGEERAKGNILERFSAQQFPDLHSELNLSSLELGDSALYFCASSVEGGNVRETQYFGPGTRLLVL.

This CDR3 reads CASSSQHQPQHF. In nucleotides, the CDR3 is TGTGCCAGCAGTTCACAACATCAGCCCCAGCATTTT. J is TRBJ1-5 and V is TRBV28; no clear D. CDR1 and CDR2 from the germline V gene are MDHEN and SYDVKM. This CDR3 comprises 12 residues. V was pared by 4 bases and J by 5 bases, with 6 bases between.

This clone was observed a few times. The chain combines TRBV6-5 with TRBJ1-2; 10 bases align to TRBD1. Germline CDR1 and CDR2: MNHEY and SVGAGI. The CDR3 is 14 amino acids. V shed 6 bases, J shed 7 bases, and the junction held 8 bases outside the gene matches. The CDR3 region has the DNA TGTGCCAGCAGAAGGGACAGGGGTGCATCTGGCTACACCTTC. Residues: CASRRDRGASGYTF.